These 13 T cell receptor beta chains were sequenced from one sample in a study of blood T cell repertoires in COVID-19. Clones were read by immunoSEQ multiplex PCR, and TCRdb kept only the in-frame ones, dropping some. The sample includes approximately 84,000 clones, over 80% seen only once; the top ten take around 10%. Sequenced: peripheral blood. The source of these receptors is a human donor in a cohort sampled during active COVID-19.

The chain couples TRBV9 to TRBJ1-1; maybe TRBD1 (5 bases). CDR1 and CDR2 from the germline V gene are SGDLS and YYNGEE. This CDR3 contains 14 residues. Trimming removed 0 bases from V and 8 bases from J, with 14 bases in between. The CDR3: CASSVALGDAEAFF. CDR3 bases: TGTGCCAGCAGCGTAGCGTTAGGGGATGCGGAAGCTTTCTTT.

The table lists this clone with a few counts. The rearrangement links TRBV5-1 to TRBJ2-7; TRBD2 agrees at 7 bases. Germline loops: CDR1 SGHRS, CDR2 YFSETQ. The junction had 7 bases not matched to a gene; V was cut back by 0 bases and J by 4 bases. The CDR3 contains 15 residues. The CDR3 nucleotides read TGCGCCAGCAGCTTGGACACGGGAGGCCAATACGAGCAGTACTTC. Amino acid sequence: CASSLDTGGQYEQYF.

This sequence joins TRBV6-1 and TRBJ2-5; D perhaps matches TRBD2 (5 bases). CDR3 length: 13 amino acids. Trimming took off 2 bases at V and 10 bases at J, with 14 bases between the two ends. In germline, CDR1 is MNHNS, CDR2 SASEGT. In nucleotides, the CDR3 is TGTGCCAGCAGTGAATTTCTAGCCAGGAGCCAGTACTTC. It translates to CASSEFLARSQYF.

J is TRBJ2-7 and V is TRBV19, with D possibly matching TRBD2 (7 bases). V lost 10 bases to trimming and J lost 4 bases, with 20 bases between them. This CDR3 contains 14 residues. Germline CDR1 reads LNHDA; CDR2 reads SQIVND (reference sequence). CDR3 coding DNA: TGTGCCACCGACCCCTCGGGGGGCGGGTACGAGCAGTACTTC. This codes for CATDPSGGGYEQYF.

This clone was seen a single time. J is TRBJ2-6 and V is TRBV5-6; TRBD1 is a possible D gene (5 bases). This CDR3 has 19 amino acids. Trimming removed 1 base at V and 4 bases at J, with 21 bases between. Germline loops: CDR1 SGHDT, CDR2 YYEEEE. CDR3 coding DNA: TGTGCCAGCAGCTTGCATCAAAGTTGGGGCGTCTGGGGGGCCAACGTCCTGACTTTC. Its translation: CASSLHQSWGVWGANVLTF.

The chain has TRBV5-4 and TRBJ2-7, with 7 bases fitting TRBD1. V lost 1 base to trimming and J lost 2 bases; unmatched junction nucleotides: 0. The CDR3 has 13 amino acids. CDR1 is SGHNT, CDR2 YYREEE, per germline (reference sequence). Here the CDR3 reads CASSLRGPYEQYF. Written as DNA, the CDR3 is TGTGCCAGCAGCTTGAGGGGGCCCTACGAGCAGTACTTC.

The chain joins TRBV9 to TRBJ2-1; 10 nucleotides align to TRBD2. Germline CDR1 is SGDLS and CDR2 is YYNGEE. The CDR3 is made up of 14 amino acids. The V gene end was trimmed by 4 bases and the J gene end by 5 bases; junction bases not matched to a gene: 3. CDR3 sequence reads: CASSRTSGNNEQFF. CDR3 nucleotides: TGTGCCAGCAGCCGGACTAGCGGTAACAATGAGCAGTTCTTC. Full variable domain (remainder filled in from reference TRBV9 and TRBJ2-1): DSGVTQTPKHLITATGQRVTLRCSPRSGDLSVYWYQQSLDQGLQFLIQYYNGEERAKGNILERFSAQQFPDLHSELNLSSLELGDSALYFCASSRTSGNNEQFFGPGTRLTVL.

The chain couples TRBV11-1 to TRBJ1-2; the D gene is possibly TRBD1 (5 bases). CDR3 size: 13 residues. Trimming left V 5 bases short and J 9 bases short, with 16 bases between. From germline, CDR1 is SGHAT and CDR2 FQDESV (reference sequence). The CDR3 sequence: CASSPGETLRYTF. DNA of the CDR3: TGTGCCAGCAGCCCGGGGGAAACTCTACGCTACACCTTC.

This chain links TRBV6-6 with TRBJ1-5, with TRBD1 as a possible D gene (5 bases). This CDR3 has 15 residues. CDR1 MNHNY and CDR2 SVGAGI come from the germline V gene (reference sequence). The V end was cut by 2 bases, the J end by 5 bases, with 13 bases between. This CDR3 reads CASSYIAGGDQPQHF. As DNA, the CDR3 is TGTGCCAGCAGTTACATAGCGGGGGGAGATCAGCCCCAGCATTTT.

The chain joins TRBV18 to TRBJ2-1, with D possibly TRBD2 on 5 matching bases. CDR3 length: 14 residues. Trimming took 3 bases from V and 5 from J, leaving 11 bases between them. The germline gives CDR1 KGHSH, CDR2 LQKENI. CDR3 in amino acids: CASSPGERNNEQFF. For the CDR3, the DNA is TGTGCCAGCTCACCCGGGGAGAGAAACAATGAGCAGTTCTTC.

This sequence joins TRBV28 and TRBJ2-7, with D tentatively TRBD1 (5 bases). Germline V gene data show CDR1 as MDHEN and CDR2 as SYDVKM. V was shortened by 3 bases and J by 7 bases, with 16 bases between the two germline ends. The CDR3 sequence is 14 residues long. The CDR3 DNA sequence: TGTGCCAGCAGTTTGTCAGGGTATCCCCCTGAGCAGTACTTC. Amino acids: CASSLSGYPPEQYF.

CDR3 coding DNA: TGCGCCAGCAGCCCGACAGGGGGCTACGAGCAGTACTTC. It yields the protein CASSPTGGYEQYF. The J gene is TRBJ2-7, the V gene TRBV5-1, with 9 positions matching TRBD1. Germline V gene lookup returns CDR1 SGHRS and CDR2 YFSETQ. V was pared by 4 bases and J by 3 bases, with 2 bases of the junction left unmatched. This CDR3 comprises 13 residues.

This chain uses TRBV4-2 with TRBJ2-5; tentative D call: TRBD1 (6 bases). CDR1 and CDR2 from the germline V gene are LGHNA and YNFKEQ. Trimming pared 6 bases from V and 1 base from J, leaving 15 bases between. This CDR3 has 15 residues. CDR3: CASSRNRDIQETQYF. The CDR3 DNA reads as TGTGCCAGCAGTCGAAACAGGGACATCCAAGAGACCCAGTACTTC.